The T cell receptor (beta chain) under discussion was sequenced for a study of shared clonotypes between healthy human individuals. Study results and limitations: Naive subsets generally had larger estimated richness than memory subsets. Of the naive CD4 clonotypes, approximately 5% were shared across a handful of donors. In the sorted subsets, rarefaction showed sequencing was incomplete despite large depth.

V lost 7 bases and J 2 bases, leaving 13 bases between the germline ends. CDR3 length: 14 amino acids. CDR1 is MNHNY, CDR2 SVGAGI, per germline (reference sequence). Remarks on this clone: What it recognizes is unknown.

Sequenced by immunoSEQ multiplex PCR; TCRdb stores in-frame clones only, minus some. This repertoire shows a few million clones, 85% to 95% found once; its top ten account for approximately 0.4%. This sequence was found in a man aged 18 to 29 in good health. Some clones in this sample may be carry-over from other donors' samples. Sequenced material: naive CD4+ T cells from PBMCs. Indicated subset: CD45RA+ positively selected. The V call is TRBV6-6, the J call TRBJ2-3, with D tentatively TRBD2 (5 bases). In nucleotides, the CDR3 is TGTGCCAGCACCTCGAGGGCCGCCACAGATACGCAGTATTTT. Translated, it gives CASTSRAATDTQYF.